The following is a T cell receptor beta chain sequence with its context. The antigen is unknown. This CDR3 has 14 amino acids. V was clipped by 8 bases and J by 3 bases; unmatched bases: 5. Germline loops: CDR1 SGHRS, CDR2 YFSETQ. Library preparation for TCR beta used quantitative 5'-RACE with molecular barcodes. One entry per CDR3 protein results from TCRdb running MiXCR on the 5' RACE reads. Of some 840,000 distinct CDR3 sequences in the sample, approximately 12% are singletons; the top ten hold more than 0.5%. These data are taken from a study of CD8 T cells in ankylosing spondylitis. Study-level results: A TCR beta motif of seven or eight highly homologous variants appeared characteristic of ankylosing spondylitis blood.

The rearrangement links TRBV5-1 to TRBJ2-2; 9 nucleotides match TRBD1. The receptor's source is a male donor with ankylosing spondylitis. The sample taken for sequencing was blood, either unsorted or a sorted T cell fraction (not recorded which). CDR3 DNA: TGCGCCAGTAACAGGGGGCAGGACACCGGGGAGCTGTTTTTT. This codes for CASNRGQDTGELFF.